This T cell receptor beta chain is drawn from a study of T cell clones after liver transplantation. V was clipped by 6 bases and J by 1 base; unmatched bases: 5. This CDR3 has 14 amino acids. Germline V CDR1 and CDR2: MRHNA, SNTAGT. A remark on this clone: Other DNA sequences in this sample translate to the same CDR3.

The table came from immunoSEQ multiplex PCR; TCRdb's copy has only in-frame clones and leaves some out. The sample contains around 60,000 clones, 71% of which appear only once. The chain recombines TRBV6-4 with TRBJ1-1; 7 bases match TRBD1. The clonotype comes from a human donor who received a liver transplant. The source was CD4+ T cells from blood, collected before liver transplant. CDR3 sequence: CASSRDRANTEAFF. The CDR3 coding sequence is TGTGCCAGCAGCCGCGACAGGGCGAACACTGAAGCTTTCTTT.